The sequence of this T cell receptor beta chain was determined in a study of shared clonotypes between healthy human individuals. General study findings and limits: Some naive CD4 clonotypes, around 4.9%, turned up in common across several donors. Shared clonotypes across all four donors exceeded non-shared ones in generation probability.

Points on this clone: Antigen: not known.

An assay was performed, and its level was deep. The repertoire was sequenced with immunoSEQ multiplex PCR; TCRdb's copy has only in-frame clones and lacks some. This sample yields about 520,000 clones, of which approximately 95% are seen a single time; 0.055% to 0.075% belongs to the top ten. V was trimmed by 0 bases and J by 6 bases, leaving 9 bases between them. The CDR3 is 13 residues long. The germline V gene has CDR1 GTSNPN and CDR2 SVGIG (reference sequence). The chain is built from TRBV30 and TRBJ1-5, with D hard to call. What was sequenced was naive CD4+ T cells sorted from blood. The subset here: CD45RA+ positively selected. The clonotype originates from a woman aged 25 to 39 in good health. This chain's CDR3 is CAWSVADRQPQHF. The CDR3 DNA reads TGTGCCTGGAGTGTCGCGGATCGTCAGCCCCAGCATTTT. Full variable domain (missing parts from reference TRBV30 and TRBJ1-5): SQTIHQWPATLVQPVGSPLSLECTVEGTSNPNLYWYRQAAGRGLQLLFYSVGIGQISSEVPQNLSASRPQDRQFILSSKKLLLSDSGFYLCAWSVADRQPQHFGDGTRLSIL.